This entry concerns a single T cell receptor (beta chain). Its specificity is unknown. The data were obtained in a study of cytomegalovirus exposure and HLA in healthy donors. Study at large: The Caucasian-associated ancestry cluster held around 81% of 300 to 500 genotyped donors. General study results and limits: Per a prior analysis, the majority of TCR beta V segments were productive roughly 87% or roughly 30% of the time.

PCR involved 60 Vbeta and 13 Jbeta primers. Repertoires were generated with immunoSEQ multiplex PCR, while TCRdb's copy carries only in-frame clones and drops some. Its table records about 160,000 clones. Germline trimming cut 3 bases from V and 0 bases from J; bases unmatched to any gene: 8. Germline V gene lookup returns CDR1 SGHRS and CDR2 YFSETQ. The CDR3 covers 18 residues. The specimen sequenced was PBMCs. The rearrangement links TRBV5-1 to TRBJ2-6; 8 positions agree with TRBD2. The sequence came from a woman aged 55-69 years in good health and CMV-seronegative. The CDR3 spells CASSSALAASSGANVLTF. The DNA for the CDR3 is TGCGCCAGCAGCTCTGCACTAGCGGCGAGCTCTGGGGCCAACGTCCTGACTTTC.